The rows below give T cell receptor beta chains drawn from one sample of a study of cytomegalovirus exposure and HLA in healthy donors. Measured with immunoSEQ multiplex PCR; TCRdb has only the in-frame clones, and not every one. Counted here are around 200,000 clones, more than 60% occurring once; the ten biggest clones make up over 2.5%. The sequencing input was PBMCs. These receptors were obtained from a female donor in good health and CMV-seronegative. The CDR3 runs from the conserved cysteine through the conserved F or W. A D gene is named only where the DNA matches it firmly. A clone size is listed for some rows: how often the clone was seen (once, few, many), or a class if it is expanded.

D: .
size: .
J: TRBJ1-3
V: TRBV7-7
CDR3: CASSPSGGENTIYF
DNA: TGTGCCAGCAGCCCCTCGGGGGGCGAAAACACCATATATTTT

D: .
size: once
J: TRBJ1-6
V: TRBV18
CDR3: CASSRTLASTGSSPLHF
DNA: TGTGCCAGCTCTAGGACCCTGGCCAGCACAGGGAGTTCACCCCTCCACTTT

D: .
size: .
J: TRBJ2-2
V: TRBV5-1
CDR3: CASSLVAGNTGELFF
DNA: TGCGCCAGCAGCTTGGTTGCAGGGAACACCGGGGAGCTGTTTTTT

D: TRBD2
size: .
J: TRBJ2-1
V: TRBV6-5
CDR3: CASSPGGDEQFF
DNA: TGTGCCAGCAGCCCGGGGGGGGATGAGCAGTTCTTC

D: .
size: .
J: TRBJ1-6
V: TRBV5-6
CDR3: CASSLDLGAVSGSPLHF
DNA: TGTGCCAGCAGCTTGGATTTAGGGGCGGTCTCAGGTTCACCCCTCCACTTT

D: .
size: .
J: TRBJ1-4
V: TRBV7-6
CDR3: CASSPRGGGQATNEKLFF
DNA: TGTGCCAGCAGCCCAAGGGGAGGGGGGCAGGCAACTAATGAAAAACTGTTTTTT

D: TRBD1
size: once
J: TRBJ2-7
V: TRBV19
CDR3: CASSLGTGASTKQYF
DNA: TGTGCCAGTAGCCTGGGGACAGGCGCATCTACGAAGCAGTACTTC

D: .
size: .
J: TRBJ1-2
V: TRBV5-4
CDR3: CASSWEGQGPGYGYTF
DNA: TGTGCCAGCAGCTGGGAGGGCCAGGGCCCGGGCTATGGCTACACCTTC

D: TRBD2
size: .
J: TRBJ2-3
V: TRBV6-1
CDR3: CASLGVAGVSDTQYF
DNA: TGTGCCAGCCTCGGAGTAGCGGGGGTCTCAGATACGCAGTATTTT

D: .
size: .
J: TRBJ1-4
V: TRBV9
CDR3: CASSYRDGEKLFF
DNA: TGTGCCAGCAGCTACAGGGACGGTGAAAAACTGTTTTTT

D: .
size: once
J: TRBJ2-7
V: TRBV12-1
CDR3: CASSLSGIGSYEQYF
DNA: TGTGCCAGCAGTCTTAGCGGGATCGGCTCCTACGAGCAGTACTTC

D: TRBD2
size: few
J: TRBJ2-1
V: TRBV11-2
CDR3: CASSFRPSGSNEQFF
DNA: TGTGCCAGCAGCTTTAGACCTAGCGGGAGCAATGAGCAGTTCTTC

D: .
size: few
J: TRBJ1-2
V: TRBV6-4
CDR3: CASSDSNYRLHGYTF
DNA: TGTGCCAGCAGTGACTCAAACTATCGTCTTCATGGCTACACCTTC

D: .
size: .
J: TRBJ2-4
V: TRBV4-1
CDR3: CASSQPLQGAKNIQYF
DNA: TGCGCCAGCAGCCAACCCCTTCAGGGTGCCAAAAACATTCAGTACTTC

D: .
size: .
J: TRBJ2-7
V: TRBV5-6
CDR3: CASSLDRPQYEQYF
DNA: TGTGCCAGCAGCTTGGACAGGCCGCAGTACGAGCAGTACTTC

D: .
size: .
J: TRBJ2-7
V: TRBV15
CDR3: CATSRDRGLIYEQYF
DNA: TGTGCCACCAGCAGAGATAGGGGACTCATCTACGAGCAGTACTTC

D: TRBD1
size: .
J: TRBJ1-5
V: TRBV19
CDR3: CASSMGQPQPQHF
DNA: TGTGCCAGTAGTATGGGACAGCCTCAGCCCCAGCATTTT

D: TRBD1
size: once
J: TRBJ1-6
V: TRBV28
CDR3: CASSPGTGEVYNSPLHF
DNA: TGTGCCAGCAGTCCGGGGACAGGGGAGGTATATAATTCACCCCTCCACTTT

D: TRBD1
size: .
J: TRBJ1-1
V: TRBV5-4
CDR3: CASSPTGQGAGGKVF
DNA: TGTGCCAGCAGCCCGACCGGACAGGGGGCGGGTGGGAAAGTCTTT

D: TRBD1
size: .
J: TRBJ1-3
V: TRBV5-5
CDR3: CASSWTGGSGNTIYF
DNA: TGTGCCAGCAGCTGGACAGGCGGCTCTGGAAACACCATATATTTT

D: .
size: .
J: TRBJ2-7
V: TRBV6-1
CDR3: CASSVESQALYEQYF
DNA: TGTGCCAGCAGTGTCGAGAGCCAAGCCCTGTACGAGCAGTACTTC

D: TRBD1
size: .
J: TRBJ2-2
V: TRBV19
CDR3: CASSAGTGPDTGELFF
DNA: TGTGCCAGTAGCGCCGGGACAGGGCCTGACACCGGGGAGCTGTTTTTT

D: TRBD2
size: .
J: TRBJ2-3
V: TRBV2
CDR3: CAIKNAGGSTDTQYF
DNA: TGTGCCATCAAGAATGCGGGGGGCAGCACAGATACGCAGTATTTT

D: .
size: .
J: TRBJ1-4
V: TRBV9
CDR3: CASSPLGGTNEKLFF
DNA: TGTGCCAGCAGCCCCCTGGGGGGAACTAATGAAAAACTGTTTTTT

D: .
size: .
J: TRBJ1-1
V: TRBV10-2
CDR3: CASSERGVGTRDTEAFF
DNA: TGCGCCAGCAGTGAGCGCGGGGTGGGCACTAGGGACACTGAAGCTTTCTTT

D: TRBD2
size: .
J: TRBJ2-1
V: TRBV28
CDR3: CASSPGLAGDNEQFF
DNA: TGTGCCAGCAGCCCCGGACTAGCGGGCGACAATGAGCAGTTCTTC

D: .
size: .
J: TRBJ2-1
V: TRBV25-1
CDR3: CASSESVYNEQFF
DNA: TGTGCCAGCAGTGAATCGGTTTACAATGAGCAGTTCTTC

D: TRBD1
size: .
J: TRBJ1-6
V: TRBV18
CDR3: CASSPGTGDSPLHF
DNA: TGTGCCAGCTCACCCGGGACAGGAGATTCACCCCTCCACTTT

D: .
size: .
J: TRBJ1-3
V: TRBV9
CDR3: CASSVAGSGNTIYF
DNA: TGTGCCAGCAGCGTAGCAGGCTCTGGAAACACCATATATTTT

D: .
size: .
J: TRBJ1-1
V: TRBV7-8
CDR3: CASSLVGQNTEAFF
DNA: TGTGCCAGCAGCTTAGTTGGACAGAACACTGAAGCTTTCTTT

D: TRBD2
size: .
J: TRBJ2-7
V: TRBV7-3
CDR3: CASSPTSGASYEQYF
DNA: TGTGCCAGCAGCCCGACTAGCGGGGCCTCCTACGAGCAGTACTTC

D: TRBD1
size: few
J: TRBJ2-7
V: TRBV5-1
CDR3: CASSLVGQGVDEQYF
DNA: TGCGCCAGCAGCTTGGTGGGACAGGGTGTCGACGAGCAGTACTTC

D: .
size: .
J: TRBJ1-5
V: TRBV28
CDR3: CATGLELNQPQHF
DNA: TGTGCCACCGGGTTGGAGCTCAATCAGCCCCAGCATTTT

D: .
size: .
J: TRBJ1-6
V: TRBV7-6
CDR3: CASSLAQGSALHF
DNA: TGTGCCAGCAGCTTAGCGCAGGGGTCGGCCCTCCACTTT

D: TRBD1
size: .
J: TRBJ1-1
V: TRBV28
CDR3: CASSLIVRTGPTEAFF
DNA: TGTGCCAGCAGTTTAATAGTCAGGACAGGCCCCACTGAAGCTTTCTTT

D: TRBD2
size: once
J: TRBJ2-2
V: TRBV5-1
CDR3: CASSLTSGPYTGELFF
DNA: TGCGCCAGCAGCTTAACTAGCGGGCCTTACACCGGGGAGCTGTTTTTT

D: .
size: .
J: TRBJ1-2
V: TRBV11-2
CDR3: CASSLSGEGGYTF
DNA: TGTGCCAGCAGCCTCTCTGGGGAGGGTGGCTACACCTTC

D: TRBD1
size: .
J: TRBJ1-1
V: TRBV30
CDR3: CALDTRDRSNTEAFF
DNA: TGTGCCTTGGATACGAGGGACAGATCGAACACTGAAGCTTTCTTT

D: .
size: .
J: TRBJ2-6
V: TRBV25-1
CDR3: CASSEWASGANVLTF
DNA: TGTGCCAGCAGTGAATGGGCCTCTGGGGCCAACGTCCTGACTTTC

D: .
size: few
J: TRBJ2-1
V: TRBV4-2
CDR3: CASSQDRGSNNEQFF
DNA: TGTGCCAGCAGCCAAGACAGGGGTTCCAACAATGAGCAGTTCTTC

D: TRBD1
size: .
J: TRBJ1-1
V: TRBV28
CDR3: CASSDPGTGGTEAFF
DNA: TGTGCCAGCAGTGACCCCGGGACAGGGGGCACTGAAGCTTTCTTT

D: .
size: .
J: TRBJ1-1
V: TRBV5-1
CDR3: CASSVQAPENTEAFF
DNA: TGCGCCAGCAGCGTTCAGGCCCCAGAGAACACTGAAGCTTTCTTT

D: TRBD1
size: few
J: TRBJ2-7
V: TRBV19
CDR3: CASSIQAGGRYEQYF
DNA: TGTGCCAGTAGTATTCAGGCAGGGGGCCGCTACGAGCAGTACTTC

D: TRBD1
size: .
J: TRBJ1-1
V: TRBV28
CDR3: CASSLRSGQGINTEAFF
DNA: TGTGCCAGCAGTTTAAGATCGGGACAGGGGATAAACACTGAAGCTTTCTTT

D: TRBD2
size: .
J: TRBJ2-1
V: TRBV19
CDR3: CATSLGTSGGPYYNEQFF
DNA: TGTGCCACCTCCTTGGGGACTAGCGGGGGGCCGTACTACAATGAGCAGTTCTTC

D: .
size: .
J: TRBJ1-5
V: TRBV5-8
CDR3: CASSPSGGQPQHF
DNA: TGTGCCAGCAGCCCCTCGGGGGGCCAGCCCCAGCATTTT

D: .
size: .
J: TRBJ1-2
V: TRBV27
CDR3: CASSLRAANYGYTF
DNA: TGTGCCAGCAGCCTCAGGGCAGCTAACTATGGCTACACCTTC

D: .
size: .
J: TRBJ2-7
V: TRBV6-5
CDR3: CASRGTSSYEQYF
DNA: TGTGCCAGCAGGGGGACAAGCTCCTACGAGCAGTACTTC

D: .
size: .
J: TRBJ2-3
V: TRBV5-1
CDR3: CASSPRGADTQYF
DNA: TGCGCCAGCAGCCCACGGGGGGCGGATACGCAGTATTTT

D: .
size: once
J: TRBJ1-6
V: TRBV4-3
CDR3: CASSQVPSSYNSPLHF
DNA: TGCGCCAGCAGCCAGGTACCGAGCTCCTATAATTCACCCCTCCACTTT

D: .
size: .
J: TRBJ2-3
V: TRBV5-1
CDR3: CASRLETIVDTQYF
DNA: TGCGCCAGCAGGCTAGAGACTATAGTGGATACGCAGTATTTT

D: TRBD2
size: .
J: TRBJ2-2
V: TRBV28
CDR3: CASSLILSGRRVGELFF
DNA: TGTGCCAGCAGTTTAATCCTAAGCGGGAGGCGGGTCGGGGAGCTGTTTTTT

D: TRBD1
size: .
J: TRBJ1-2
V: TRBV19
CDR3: CASMGGQGRRNYGYTF
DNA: TGTGCCAGTATGGGGGGACAGGGGAGGAGAAACTATGGCTACACCTTC

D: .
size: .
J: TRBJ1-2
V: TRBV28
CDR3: CASSLDSNGGYTF
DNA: TGTGCCAGCAGCCTGGACTCTAACGGGGGCTACACCTTC

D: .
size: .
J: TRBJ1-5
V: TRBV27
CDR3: CASSFPNQPQHF
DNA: TGTGCCAGCAGTTTTCCAAATCAGCCCCAGCATTTT